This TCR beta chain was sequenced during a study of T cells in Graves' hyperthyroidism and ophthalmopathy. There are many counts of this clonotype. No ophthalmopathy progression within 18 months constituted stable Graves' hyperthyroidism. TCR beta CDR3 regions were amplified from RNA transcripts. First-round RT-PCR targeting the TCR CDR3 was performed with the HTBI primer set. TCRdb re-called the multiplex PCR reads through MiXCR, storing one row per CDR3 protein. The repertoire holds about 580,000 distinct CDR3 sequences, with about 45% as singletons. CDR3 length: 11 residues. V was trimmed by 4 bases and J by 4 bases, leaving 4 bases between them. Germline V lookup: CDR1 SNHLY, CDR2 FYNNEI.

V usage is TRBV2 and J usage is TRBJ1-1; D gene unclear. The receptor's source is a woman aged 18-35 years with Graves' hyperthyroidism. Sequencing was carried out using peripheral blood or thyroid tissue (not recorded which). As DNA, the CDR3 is TGTGCCAGCAGTGCGGTCACTGAAGCTTTCTTT. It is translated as CASSAVTEAFF.